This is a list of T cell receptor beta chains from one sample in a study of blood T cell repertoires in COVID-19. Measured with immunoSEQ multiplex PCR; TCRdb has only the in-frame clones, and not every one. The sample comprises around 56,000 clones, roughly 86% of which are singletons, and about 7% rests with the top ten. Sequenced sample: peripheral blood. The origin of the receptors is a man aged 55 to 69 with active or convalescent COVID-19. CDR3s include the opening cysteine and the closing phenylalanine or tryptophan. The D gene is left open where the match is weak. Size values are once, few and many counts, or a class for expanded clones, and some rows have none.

TGCGCCAGCAGCGCCTACCCGTTGGGACAGGGTCTGGAGACCCAGTACTTC	CASSAYPLGQGLETQYF	NA	TRBJ2-5	17	TRBV5-1	TRBD1
TGTGCTAGTGGTTTGGCCTCAGTTAGCAATCAGCCCCAGCATTTT	CASGLASVSNQPQHF	NA	TRBJ1-5	15	TRBV12-5	NA
TGTGCCAGCAGCTCTAAGGACAGGGGGTCCTACAATGAGCAGTTCTTC	CASSSKDRGSYNEQFF	NA	TRBJ2-1	16	TRBV7-8	TRBD1
TGTGCCAGCAATGACAGGGGAGGCTACACCTTC	CASNDRGGYTF	once	TRBJ1-2	11	TRBV2	TRBD1
TGTGCCAGCTCACCTCGACTAGCAGCACAACTATTCTACAATGAGCAGTTCTTC	CASSPRLAAQLFYNEQFF	NA	TRBJ2-1	18	TRBV18	TRBD2
TGTGCCAGCAGTGAAGCCAGTTATGGAAACACCATATATTTT	CASSEASYGNTIYF	NA	TRBJ1-3	14	TRBV6-1	NA
TGTGCCAGCAGCTTGGCTGCGGGGGCAGGAGGAAACACCATATATTTT	CASSLAAGAGGNTIYF	NA	TRBJ1-3	16	TRBV5-8	NA
TGTGCCAGCAGTTATAAGGGGCCGGCGGGGCACTCTACGCAGTATTTT	CASSYKGPAGHSTQYF	NA	TRBJ2-3	16	TRBV6-5	NA
TGTGCCATCAGGGGGACAGGGAACTATGGCTACACCTTC	CAIRGTGNYGYTF	NA	TRBJ1-2	13	TRBV10-3	TRBD1
TGTGCCAGCAGGGGGGACAGTAACTATGGCTACACCTTC	CASRGDSNYGYTF	NA	TRBJ1-2	13	TRBV2	TRBD1
TGTGCCAGCCGCTCCTCCGGGAGTGGCAATGAGCAGTTCTTC	CASRSSGSGNEQFF	NA	TRBJ2-1	14	TRBV4-2	NA
TGTGCCAGCAGCTTAGGCGGGACAGCGAAAACTGAAGCTTTCTTT	CASSLGGTAKTEAFF	NA	TRBJ1-1	15	TRBV13	TRBD1
TGTGCCAGCAGAAAGAAGGGACTAGTCGGCCACGAGCAGTACTTC	CASRKKGLVGHEQYF	NA	TRBJ2-7	15	TRBV6-5	TRBD2
TGTGCCAGCAGCGTAGTAGGGACTAGCACAGATACGCAGTATTTT	CASSVVGTSTDTQYF	NA	TRBJ2-3	15	TRBV9	NA
TGTGCCAGCAGCTCATCGAAAACAGGGAGGAACACTGAAGCTTTCTTT	CASSSSKTGRNTEAFF	once	TRBJ1-1	16	TRBV7-8	NA
TGTGCCAGCAGCCCAGGGACTGCAAGAGCGGATACGCAGTATTTT	CASSPGTARADTQYF	NA	TRBJ2-3	15	TRBV5-4	NA
TGTGCCAGCAGTGGACAGGGAGGCAATCAGCCCCAGCATTTT	CASSGQGGNQPQHF	NA	TRBJ1-5	14	TRBV3-1/TRBV3-2	TRBD1
TGTGCCAGCAGTTCGAGGGGACTTCTCGGTAACTATGGCTACACCTTC	CASSSRGLLGNYGYTF	NA	TRBJ1-2	16	TRBV28	NA
TGTGCCAGCAGCCGGAACAGGGGGGCTGGGGCCAACGTCCTGACTTTC	CASSRNRGAGANVLTF	NA	TRBJ2-6	16	TRBV14	TRBD1
TGTGCCAGCAGTGTAAGGGAGAGGAACACTGAAGCTTTCTTT	CASSVRERNTEAFF	NA	TRBJ1-1	14	TRBV28	NA
TGTGCCAGCAGCAACCCGGCGCGGGGGGGATACACAGATACGCAGTATTTT	CASSNPARGGYTDTQYF	NA	TRBJ2-3	17	TRBV5-4	TRBD2
TGCACCAGCAGCCAAGTGAGTCAAGCGGGGGGGAGCTCCTACAATGAGCAGTTCTTC	CTSSQVSQAGGSSYNEQFF	NA	TRBJ2-1	19	TRBV1	NA
TGTGCCAGCAGTTACCAGGCAGTTAATTCACCCCTCCACTTT	CASSYQAVNSPLHF	NA	TRBJ1-6	14	TRBV6-5	NA
TGTGCCAGCAGCTTAGCTAGCCCAGTCAAAGCTTTCTTT	CASSLASPVKAFF	NA	TRBJ1-1	13	TRBV7-8	NA
TGCAGCGTTGACGGGACAGGCCACAATGAGCAGTTCTTC	CSVDGTGHNEQFF	NA	TRBJ2-1	13	TRBV29-1	TRBD1
TGTGCCATCTCCGGGACTAGCGCCTACGAGCAGTACTTC	CAISGTSAYEQYF	NA	TRBJ2-7	13	TRBV10-3	TRBD2
TGTGCCAGAAGCTCGGACCTGGGGCCATGGGACAGGGATGGCTACACCTTC	CARSSDLGPWDRDGYTF	NA	TRBJ1-2	17	TRBV5-3	TRBD1
TGCGCCAGCAGCCAAGAGACGGCGGGGGGTCGTATAGGCAATCAGCCCCAGCATTTT	CASSQETAGGRIGNQPQHF	NA	TRBJ1-5	19	TRBV4-1	NA
TGTGCCAGTATATCACAGACGAACACCGGGGAGCTGTTTTTT	CASISQTNTGELFF	NA	TRBJ2-2	14	TRBV19	NA
TGTGCCAGCAGTTATGGAGGGGTATATGGCTACACCTTC	CASSYGGVYGYTF	NA	TRBJ1-2	13	TRBV6-2/TRBV6-3	NA
TGTGCCAGCAGCCTGGGACAGACAATGAACACTGAAGCTTTCTTT	CASSLGQTMNTEAFF	NA	TRBJ1-1	15	TRBV7-9	TRBD1
TGTGCCAGCAGCTTCCAGGATACGCAGTATTTT	CASSFQDTQYF	NA	TRBJ2-3	11	TRBV7-9	NA
TGCGCCAGCAGCGGGGGACAGGCCCGAACCTACGAGCAGTACTTC	CASSGGQARTYEQYF	NA	TRBJ2-7	15	TRBV5-1	TRBD1
TGTGCCAGCTCACCAATGACTAGCCCCACAGATACGCAGTATTTT	CASSPMTSPTDTQYF	NA	TRBJ2-3	15	TRBV18	TRBD2
TGCGCCAGCAGTCGGGACAGGGTTGAGGGCTACACCTTC	CASSRDRVEGYTF	NA	TRBJ1-2	13	TRBV5-1	TRBD1
TGTGCCATCAGTGATCCCGACAGACTCTTAACGGCCGGAGCTTTCTTT	CAISDPDRLLTAGAFF	NA	TRBJ1-1	16	TRBV10-3	NA
TGCGCCAGCAGCTTGGTACTGACAGGGGCGCGAGGGAACACTGAAGCTTTCTTT	CASSLVLTGARGNTEAFF	NA	TRBJ1-1	18	TRBV5-1	TRBD1
TGTGCCAGCAGCCGGGACACCCGAGTTGCTTTCTTT	CASSRDTRVAFF	NA	TRBJ1-1	12	TRBV3-1/TRBV3-2	NA
TGTGCCAGCAGTCTCGGACAGGGACATGGCTATGGCTACACCTTC	CASSLGQGHGYGYTF	NA	TRBJ1-2	15	TRBV6-5	TRBD1
TGTGCCTGGAGCCCAAGAGGCTCTCCGAACACTGAAGCTTTCTTT	CAWSPRGSPNTEAFF	NA	TRBJ1-1	15	TRBV30	NA
TGTGCCACCAGCCCAGGACAGAACAATCAGCCCCAGCATTTT	CATSPGQNNQPQHF	few	TRBJ1-5	14	TRBV15	NA
TGTGCCAGCAGCTCTGGGACAGGGGGCTTTTACAATGAGCAGTTCTTC	CASSSGTGGFYNEQFF	NA	TRBJ2-1	16	TRBV5-4	TRBD1
TGTGCCAGCAGCTTAGTATACAGGGGAGACACCATATATTTT	CASSLVYRGDTIYF	once	TRBJ1-3	14	TRBV11-2	TRBD1
TGTGCCAGCAGCCCTACAGGGGGTGGTGGCTACACCTTC	CASSPTGGGGYTF	NA	TRBJ1-2	13	TRBV4-2	TRBD1
TGTGCCAGCTCACCTGAACAGGGCGGAGGTCAGCCCCAGCATTTT	CASSPEQGGGQPQHF	NA	TRBJ1-5	15	TRBV18	NA
TGTGCCAGCACCCGACAGGGGCCATACGAGCAGTACTTC	CASTRQGPYEQYF	NA	TRBJ2-7	13	TRBV6-5	TRBD1
TGTGCCAGCAGTTCCCGTTCTGCGGGACTCTACGAGCAGTACTTC	CASSSRSAGLYEQYF	NA	TRBJ2-7	15	TRBV27	NA
TGTGCCAGGGCCACGACTAGCGGGAAGACGTACAATGAGCAGTTCTTC	CARATTSGKTYNEQFF	NA	TRBJ2-1	16	TRBV9	TRBD2
TGTGCCACCAGTGATCCGACAGGGGAGGACTATGGCTACACCTTC	CATSDPTGEDYGYTF	NA	TRBJ1-2	15	TRBV24-1	TRBD1
TGTGCCAGCAGTTACAACCCCGACGGGGTTTATGGCTACACCTTC	CASSYNPDGVYGYTF	NA	TRBJ1-2	15	TRBV6-5	NA
TGTGCCAGCAGCCAAGACAGGGGGCAAGCTTTCTTT	CASSQDRGQAFF	NA	TRBJ1-1	12	TRBV6-2/TRBV6-3	TRBD1
TGTGCCAGCAGCAAAGTTGAAGCGGGAGGGAGGTACAATGAGCAGTTCTTC	CASSKVEAGGRYNEQFF	NA	TRBJ2-1	17	TRBV21-1	NA
TGTGCCAGCAGACCCGGACTAGCGTCTACAGATACGCAGTATTTT	CASRPGLASTDTQYF	NA	TRBJ2-3	15	TRBV5-4	TRBD2
TGTGCCAGCAGCTTATTCCAGGAAGAGACCCAGTACTTC	CASSLFQEETQYF	NA	TRBJ2-5	13	TRBV11-2	NA
TGTGCCAGCAGTTTGCGGATCCCGACAGATACGCAGTATTTT	CASSLRIPTDTQYF	NA	TRBJ2-3	14	TRBV28	NA
TGTGCCAGCAGCCAGACAGGGATCAATTCACCCCTCCACTTT	CASSQTGINSPLHF	few	TRBJ1-6	14	TRBV13	TRBD1
TGTGCCACCAGTGACAATTGGGGCGTGAACACCGGGGAGCTGTTTTTT	CATSDNWGVNTGELFF	NA	TRBJ2-2	16	TRBV24-1	NA